The rows below give T cell receptor beta chains drawn from one sample of a study of cytomegalovirus exposure and HLA in healthy donors. Sequencing was performed with immunoSEQ multiplex PCR; in TCRdb, only in-frame clones are kept and a portion is missing. The sample yields approximately 100,000 clones, 60% to 85% seen once. Sequencing was done on a sample of PBMCs. These receptors were collected from a woman aged 40 to 50 in good health and CMV-seronegative. CDR3s include the opening cysteine and the closing phenylalanine or tryptophan. The order of the fields is D gene, CDR3 length, clone size, J gene, V gene, CDR3 DNA, CDR3 protein. A D gene is named only where the DNA matches it firmly. A row's size may be missing; if present it is once, few, many or a size class.

>TRBD2|13|-|TRBJ2-7|TRBV5-1
TGCGCCAGCTCCTCGGGGGGATCCTACGAGCAGTACTTC
CASSSGGSYEQYF
>TRBD1|14|-|TRBJ2-3|TRBV6-5
TGTGCCAGCGCCGGGACAGGGGGCGTGGGTACGCAGTATTTT
CASAGTGGVGTQYF
>TRBD1|17|-|TRBJ2-6|TRBV18
TGTGCCAGCTCACCAAGGCAGGGGGCAGCTGGGGCCAACGTCCTGACTTTC
CASSPRQGAAGANVLTF
>-|16|-|TRBJ2-5|TRBV9
TGTGCCAGCAGCGTGACGGGGGGCCTTGGACAAGAGACCCAGTACTTC
CASSVTGGLGQETQYF
>TRBD1|16|-|TRBJ1-4|TRBV19
TGTGCCAGTAGTACTAAAAAGGGGACAGGCCCTGAAAAACTGTTTTTT
CASSTKKGTGPEKLFF
>TRBD1|13|-|TRBJ1-2|TRBV30
TGTGCCTGGGGGGACAGGGTCCAGAATGGCTACACCTTC
CAWGDRVQNGYTF
>-|13|-|TRBJ2-1|TRBV19
TGTGCCAGTAGGCCCCGGGGGTACAATGAGCAGTTCTTC
CASRPRGYNEQFF
>-|17|once|TRBJ2-6|TRBV19
TGTGCCAGTAGCCCGGGACTCCTTACGCTTGGGGCCAACGTCCTGACTTTC
CASSPGLLTLGANVLTF
>TRBD2|15|-|TRBJ2-7|TRBV5-4
TGTGCCAGCAGCTCCGCGGGACTAGGGGTCTACGAGCAGTACTTC
CASSSAGLGVYEQYF
>-|16|-|TRBJ1-2|TRBV4-1
TGCGCCAGCAGCCAAGTGCCCGTCCGAGGGGGCTATGGCTACACCTTC
CASSQVPVRGGYGYTF
>-|13|-|TRBJ2-7|TRBV14
TGTGCCAGCAACAGGGACGCCGCGACCCAGCAGTACTTC
CASNRDAATQQYF
>TRBD2|14|-|TRBJ2-7|TRBV6-1
TGTGCCAGCAGTGAAGTCGGCTCGGGGGGCGAGCAGTACTTC
CASSEVGSGGEQYF
>TRBD2|16|-|TRBJ2-7|TRBV7-2
TGTGCCAGCAGCACTAGCGGGGGGCAAGTCGGCTACGAGCAGTACTTC
CASSTSGGQVGYEQYF
>-|13|-|TRBJ1-2|TRBV18
TGTGCCAGCTCGCCAGGGGAGGACTATGGCTACACCTTC
CASSPGEDYGYTF
>TRBD1|15|-|TRBJ1-6|TRBV19
TGTGCCAGTAGTTTACAGGGGCAGTATAATTCACCCCTCCACTTT
CASSLQGQYNSPLHF
>TRBD2|18|-|TRBJ2-3|TRBV11-3
TGTGCCAGCAGCAAACGACTAGCGGGAGAAGCTAGCACAGATACGCAGTATTTT
CASSKRLAGEASTDTQYF
>-|14|few|TRBJ1-1|TRBV7-9
TGTGCCAGCAGCTTAGGGCAGACTTACACTGAAGCTTTCTTT
CASSLGQTYTEAFF
>-|13|-|TRBJ2-7|TRBV11-3
TGTGCCAGCATCCTGCGGGGACCCTACGAGCAGTACTTC
CASILRGPYEQYF
>TRBD1|15|-|TRBJ2-1|TRBV5-6
TGTGCCAGCAGTAGACAGGGGCCGTCCTACAATGAGCAGTTCTTC
CASSRQGPSYNEQFF